This T cell receptor beta chain was found in a study of cytomegalovirus exposure and HLA in healthy donors. Germline CDR1 is MNHEY and CDR2 is SMNVEV (reference sequence). The CDR3 runs 15 residues. V was pared by 6 bases and J by 2 bases, with 16 bases between. This clone was counted between two and nine times. PCR used 60 Vbeta primers and 13 Jbeta primers. Some clones are missing from TCRdb's copy, which holds only in-frame ones; the method was immunoSEQ multiplex PCR. This sample yields over 200,000 clones, of which 70% to 80% are seen a single time; 1.8% belongs to the top ten. The clonotype originates from a woman in her 30s in good health and CMV-seronegative. The sequencing sample was made of PBMCs. This chain joins TRBV27 and TRBJ1-1, with a weak D call TRBD1 (5 bases). The DNA of the CDR3 is TGTGCCAGCAGCCGTTGGACAACAGCAAACACTGAAGCTTTCTTT. Translating gives CASSRWTTANTEAFF.